The source of this TCR beta chain is a study of human T cells and chemical hapten exposure. Whole-study context: Upper-back patch tests with 0.01% DPC were read at 6 days. Small volume differences among pooled libraries mainly caused per-sample TCR yield variation. Whole-study findings and limits: It was expanded TCRs that formed significantly more large CDR3 similarity clusters than controls did.

For the library, individual cDNA molecules each received unique molecular identifiers. One entry per CDR3 protein, called by TCRdb with MiXCR from the RACE reads. Of 300,000 to 400,000 distinct CDR3 sequences in the sample, around 7% were seen once. Time point indicated: patch test 1, 2 weeks after DPC sensitization. Treatment noted: therapeutic diphenylcyclopropenone sensitization with weekly scalp DPC. This clonotype was seen only once. Its specificity is unknown. At one end the junction does not follow the germline gene, possibly because of a read error. The CDR3 totals 15 residues. The germline gives CDR1 KGHSH, CDR2 LQKENI.

The source of this sequence is a woman aged 18 to 35 with alopecia areata. Some clones in this sample may be carry-over from other donors' samples. Sequences were derived from whole blood, sampled in connection with sensitization to the hapten diphenylcyclopropenone (DPC). The chain uses TRBV18 and TRBJ1-3; tentatively, D is TRBD1 (5 bases). CDR3 residues: CASSPQGIAGNTLYF. For the CDR3, the DNA is TGTGCCAGCTCACCACAGGGGATTGCTGGAAACACCCTATATTTT.